This T cell receptor (delta chain) was recorded in a study of Vδ1+ human thymocytes. Points from the study as a whole: Bulk data may be misread because of unexpected Vdelta2 sequences. Thymic TRG and TRD repertoires appeared highly polyclonal. Unlike peripheral blood Vdelta1+ controls, thymic delta-chain sequences included around 18% Vdelta2 and few Vdelta3.

As concerns this clone: The antigen is not known.

With V trimmed by 0 bases and J by 10 bases, 15 bases remained unmatched. Germline CDR1 TSWWSYY, CDR2 QGS. The CDR3 contains 18 residues. RNA was extracted from the cells and then reverse transcribed. The CDR3 regions were amplified by multiplex PCR from V-gene primers to a constant-region primer. TCRdb ran CATT on the multiplex PCR reads. The table includes under 80,000 delta-chain clones, about 35% detected once. The chain recombines TRDV1 with TRDJ1, with TRDD3 matching over 12 bases. The sequencing input was Vdelta1+ gamma-delta thymocytes from the thymus. The subset: FACS-sorted CD3+ TCRalphabeta- TCRVdelta1+ TCRVdelta2- thymocytes. The clonotype comes from a boy in the first two years of life who had congenital heart surgery. CDR3 residues: CALGELPMAGGYGFGLIF. The DNA for the CDR3 is TGTGCTCTTGGGGAACTGCCGATGGCTGGGGGATACGGGTTTGGACTCATCTTT.